The present TCR beta chain was sequenced within a study of blood T cells in healthy people across ages. The second PCR ran about 6 to 11 cycles with a sample-barcoded 5' primer and J-beta primers. TCRdb itself ran the 5' RACE reads through MiXCR, one entry per CDR3 protein. The table records 550,000 to 650,000 distinct CDR3 sequences, 25% to 35% of them present only once. Study-wide results and limits: More naive CD4+ cells and higher diversity marked long-lived donors relative to aged donors. Older individuals had lower TCR beta diversity per million T cells (the decline was roughly linear).

The CDR3 runs to 14 residues. Germline CDR1 is MNHEY and CDR2 is SVGEGT. After removal of 7 bases from V and 2 bases from J, the junction contained 7 bases not matched to a gene. This clonotype was observed at least ten times. The antigen remains unidentified. The chain has TRBV6-2 or TRBV6-3 and TRBJ2-7, with TRBD2 matching 8 bases. The sequence was obtained from an elderly woman in good health. Sequencing was done on a sample of blood. Written as DNA, the CDR3 is TGTGCCAGCACCTTAGCGGGGACGGCCTACGAGCAGTACTTC. Translated: CASTLAGTAYEQYF.